This TCR beta chain is from a study of blood T cell repertoires in COVID-19. Study in general: Both acute and convalescent COVID-19 samples were obtained from the United States, Italy and Spain. The cDNA or gDNA used as material had been derived from T cells, B-cell-depleted T cells, or PBMCs.

The CDR3 loop spans 13 amino acids. Germline V gene data show CDR1 as SGHRS and CDR2 as YFSETQ. Losses at the gene ends were 4 bases for V and 6 bases for J; bases not matched to a gene: 2. Study processing details: Nucleated cell counts were estimated from reference gene primer amplification. Assay used: immunoSEQ multiplex PCR; TCRdb lists only in-frame clones, some missing. The DNA was the basis for D and trimming; V, J and clone size are from that table. The table lists tens of thousands of clones, roughly four fifths of them singletons. The receptor was derived from a woman between 55 and 75 years old with acute or convalescent COVID-19. The sequencing sample was made of peripheral blood. This chain uses TRBV5-1 with TRBJ2-1; 9 nucleotides agree with TRBD2. DNA for the CDR3: TGCGCCAGCAGCAGTAGCGGGAGCAATGAGCAGTTCTTC. Translation: CASSSSGSNEQFF.